The subject of this entry is one T cell receptor (beta chain). Its matching antigen is unknown. The data are from a study of tumor-infiltrating lymphocytes in primary liver carcinoma. Across the whole study: The study reported T1-T3 N0M0 tumors spanning 4.2 to 10 cm.

Scientists recovered RNA and DNA together from roughly 21-30 mg of unsorted bulk tissue. General study points: Significantly larger top-250-clone fractions were found in tumors than in blood (p = 0.039). Just about 7.5-25% of leading clones were found in every one of five regions.

The CDR3 sequence is 18 residues long. The V gene end was trimmed by 7 bases and the J gene end by 2 bases; junction bases not matched to a gene: 16. Germline lookup yields CDR1 SGHAT and CDR2 FQNNGV. TCR beta cDNA came from roughly 0.45 ug total RNA, primed with a constant-region primer. Libraries of TCR beta came from three nested multiplex PCR rounds with slightly modified ARM-PCR. Amplification in the first two PCR rounds was performed using TRBV1-TRBV30 forward primers and a C-beta reverse primer for 10 cycles each. Using its own MiXCR run on the multiplex PCR reads, TCRdb lists one record per CDR3 protein. Of more than 100,000 distinct CDR3 sequences listed, about 59% are singletons.

This receptor was identified in a woman aged 55-70 years with primary liver carcinoma and hepatitis B virus infection. Sequencing was performed on liver tumor tissue from sampling region 1. Regarding subset: tumor region T1, superior pole. The chain links TRBV11-2 to TRBJ2-3; 9 nucleotides agree with TRBD2. CDR3 coding DNA: TGTGCCAGCACCACGGGGATTAGCGGGAGAGGGAACACAGATACGCAGTATTTT. Translating it yields CASTTGISGRGNTDTQYF.